What follows are 16 T cell receptor beta chains derived from one specimen sequenced in a study of blood T cell repertoires in COVID-19. This table comes from immunoSEQ multiplex PCR, and its TCRdb copy is limited to in-frame clones, with some not included. The data show around 230,000 clones, 75% to 90% seen once. The sequenced material came from peripheral blood. All receptors come from a woman in her seventies with active or convalescent COVID-19.

The rearrangement uses TRBV3-1 (or the pseudogene TRBV3-2) and TRBJ2-5; 13 bases fit TRBD2. J lost 5 bases, V lost 4 bases, and 4 bases had no gene match. The CDR3 totals 15 residues. Germline CDR1 LGHDT, CDR2 YNNKEL (reference sequence). CDR3 sequence reads: CASSRGLAGAETQYF. As DNA, the CDR3 is TGTGCCAGCAGCCGCGGACTAGCGGGAGCTGAGACCCAGTACTTC.

This clone occurred a few times. The V and J genes are TRBV7-6 and TRBJ2-1; 9 bases line up with TRBD2. The CDR3 runs 15 residues. CDR1 and CDR2 from the germline V gene are SGHVS and FNYEAQ. V was pared by 1 base and J by 9 bases, with 7 bases of the junction left unmatched. CDR3 nucleotides: TGTGCCAGCAGCTTAGGTGATGGCGGGGGGGGTGAGCAGTTCTTC. Residues: CASSLGDGGGGEQFF.

CDR3 nucleotide sequence: TGTGCCAGCAGCCTTGCGGGAGAGACCCAGTACTTC. This encodes CASSLAGETQYF. The gene calls are TRBV7-9 and TRBJ2-5; possibly TRBD2 for D (5 bases). Germline CDR1 is SEHNR and CDR2 is FQNEAQ (reference sequence). The CDR3 runs 12 residues. Trimming took off 5 bases at V and 4 bases at J, with 8 bases between the two ends.

The chain uses TRBV28 and TRBJ2-5, with TRBD1 identical over 7 bases. The CDR3 sequence is 13 residues long. After removal of 6 bases from V and 4 bases from J, the junction contained 5 bases not matched to a gene. Germline CDR1 is MDHEN and CDR2 is SYDVKM. The CDR3 spells CASRLTGVETQYF. The CDR3 nucleotides are TGTGCCAGCAGGCTCACAGGGGTAGAGACCCAGTACTTC.

The chain carries TRBV28 and TRBJ1-2, with 12 positions matching TRBD1. The V gene's germline CDR1 is MDHEN and CDR2 SYDVKM. Losses at the gene ends were 4 bases for V and 14 bases for J; bases not matched to a gene: 11. CDR3 length equals 14 residues. The chain's CDR3 is CASSSHRDRGLGTF. The CDR3 DNA is TGTGCCAGCAGTTCCCACAGGGACAGGGGGCTAGGGACCTTC.

The chain employs TRBV7-8 and TRBJ1-6; 7 nucleotides line up with TRBD1. J was trimmed by 6 bases and V by 8 bases; bases with no gene match: 4. CDR1 and CDR2 (germline): SGHVS, FQNEAQ. The CDR3 sequence is 13 residues long. The CDR3 DNA reads TGTGCCAGCCGCCCAGGGGGTAATTCACCCCTCCACTTT. Its translation: CASRPGGNSPLHF.

This chain uses TRBV28 with TRBJ1-5; D possibly corresponds to TRBD1 (5 bases). Germline-derived CDR1 and CDR2 are MDHEN and SYDVKM. This CDR3 spans 15 amino acids. V gave up 9 bases and J gave up 3 bases, with 18 bases separating them. DNA for the CDR3: TGTGCCAGGGACCTTCGACGGGGGATCAATCAGCCCCAGCATTTT. It encodes CARDLRRGINQPQHF.

The chain uses TRBV9 and TRBJ2-7, with TRBD2 matching 11 bases. The CDR3 runs to 16 residues. Germline loops: CDR1 SGDLS, CDR2 YYNGEE. V shed 4 bases, J shed 6 bases, and the junction held 12 bases outside the gene matches. CDR3: CASSTQLAGVLGEQYF. Here the CDR3 DNA reads TGTGCCAGCAGCACTCAACTAGCGGGAGTTCTCGGCGAGCAGTACTTC.

The chain employs TRBV5-4 and TRBJ1-1; D might be TRBD1 (5 bases). The CDR3 is 15 residues long. Deletions cut 4 bases from V and 1 base from J, with 14 bases between. Per germline, CDR1 SGHNT and CDR2 YYREEE (reference sequence). In DNA form, the CDR3 reads TGTGCCAGCAGCACCCCCGGGCAGGGGAACACTGAAGCTTTCTTT. It is translated as CASSTPGQGNTEAFF.

This clone appeared a few times. The V and J genes are TRBV6-2 or TRBV6-3 and TRBJ1-6; TRBD1 matches at 7 bases. The ends lost 2 bases at V and 4 bases at J; junction bases unmatched: 11. Germline-derived CDR1 and CDR2 are MNHEY and SVGEGT. This CDR3 has 18 amino acids. The CDR3 sequence is CASSYHYGTASYNSPLHF. The CDR3 DNA follows: TGTGCCAGCAGTTACCACTACGGGACAGCCTCGTATAATTCACCCCTCCACTTT.

This clone was counted a few times. Other DNA sequences in this sample translate to the same CDR3. V usage is TRBV19 and J usage is TRBJ2-7; 8 bases map to TRBD1. The CDR3 totals 14 residues. Per germline, CDR1 LNHDA and CDR2 SQIVND (reference sequence). Trimming cost V 5 bases and J 1 base; bases outside gene matches: 4. CDR3 loop: CASSLRQGSYEQYF. CDR3 coding DNA: TGTGCCAGTAGTCTCAGACAGGGGTCCTACGAGCAGTACTTC.

DNA of the CDR3: TGTGCCAGCAGTTTAAGTGCTAGCGGGAGAGGGACAGATACGCAGTATTTT. Translating it yields CASSLSASGRGTDTQYF. The chain joins TRBV27 to TRBJ2-3; 10 bases are shared with TRBD2. V was clipped by 2 bases and J by 3 bases; unmatched bases: 8. Germline V gives CDR1 MNHEY, CDR2 SMNVEV (reference sequence). This CDR3 spans 17 amino acids.

The J gene is TRBJ1-6, the V gene TRBV12-3 or TRBV12-4; no definite D call. The CDR3 sequence is 12 residues long. The V and J ends lost 2 bases and 10 bases respectively, with 6 bases between them. The CDR3 sequence is CASSLNQSPLHF. The CDR3 nucleotides read TGTGCCAGCAGTTTAAATCAATCACCCCTCCACTTT.

This clone has just one count. The rearrangement uses TRBV6-2 or TRBV6-3 and TRBJ2-7; 14 bases map to TRBD2. With V trimmed by 0 bases and J by 2 bases, 3 bases remained unmatched. Germline lookup yields CDR1 MNHEY and CDR2 SVGEGT. The CDR3 is 17 amino acids. CDR3 loop: CASSYSATSGGAYEQYF. In DNA, the CDR3 is TGTGCCAGCAGTTACTCTGCGACTAGCGGGGGGGCCTACGAGCAGTACTTC.

This clone showed up many times. The chain has TRBV4-1 and TRBJ1-5; D is unresolved. CDR3 length equals 15 residues. V gave up 4 bases and J gave up 1 base, with 11 bases separating them. Germline assignment: CDR1 MGHRA and CDR2 YSYEKL. The CDR3 nucleotides read TGCGCCAGCAGCCCTAGGGCGGGGAGCAATCAGCCCCAGCATTTT. This gives the protein CASSPRAGSNQPQHF.

The V and J genes are TRBV30 and TRBJ2-5; maybe TRBD2 (7 bases). Germline CDR1 reads GTSNPN; CDR2 reads SVGIG (reference sequence). Trimming stripped 3 bases from V and 5 bases from J, with 10 bases between. The CDR3 is 12 amino acids. CDR3 residues: CAWRGGAETQYF. The CDR3 DNA follows: TGTGCCTGGAGGGGGGGGGCCGAGACCCAGTACTTC. Full variable domain (remainder filled in from reference TRBV30 and TRBJ2-5): SQTIHQWPATLVQPVGSPLSLECTVEGTSNPNLYWYRQAAGRGLQLLFYSVGIGQISSEVPQNLSASRPQDRQFILSSKKLLLSDSGFYLCAWRGGAETQYFGPGTRLLVL.